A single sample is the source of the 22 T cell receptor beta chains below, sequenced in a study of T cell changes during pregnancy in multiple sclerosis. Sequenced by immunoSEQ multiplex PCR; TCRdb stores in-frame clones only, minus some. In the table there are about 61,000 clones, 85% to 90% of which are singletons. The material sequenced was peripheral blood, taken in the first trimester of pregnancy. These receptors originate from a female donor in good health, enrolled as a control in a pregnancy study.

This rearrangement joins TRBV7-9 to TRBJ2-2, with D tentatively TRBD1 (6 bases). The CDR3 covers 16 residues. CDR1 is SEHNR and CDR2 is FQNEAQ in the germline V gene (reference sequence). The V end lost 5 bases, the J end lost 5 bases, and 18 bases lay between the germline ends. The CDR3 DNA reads TGTGCCAGCAGCCCAGGGGCAGGAGGTTGGACCGGGGAGCTGTTTTTT. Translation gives CASSPGAGGWTGELFF. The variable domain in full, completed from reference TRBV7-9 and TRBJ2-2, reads DTGVSQNPRHKITKRGQNVTFRCDPISEHNRLYWYRQTLGQGPEFLTYFQNEAQLEKSRLLSDRFSAERPKGSFSTLEIQRTEQGDSAMYLCASSPGAGGWTGELFFGEGSRLTVL.

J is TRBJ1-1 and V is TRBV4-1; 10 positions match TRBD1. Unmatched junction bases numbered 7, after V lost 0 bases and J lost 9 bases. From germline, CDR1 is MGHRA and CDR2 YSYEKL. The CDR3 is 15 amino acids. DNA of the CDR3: TGCGCCAGCAGCCAAGAGAGGACAGGGGGTCCAAAAGCTTTCTTT. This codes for CASSQERTGGPKAFF.

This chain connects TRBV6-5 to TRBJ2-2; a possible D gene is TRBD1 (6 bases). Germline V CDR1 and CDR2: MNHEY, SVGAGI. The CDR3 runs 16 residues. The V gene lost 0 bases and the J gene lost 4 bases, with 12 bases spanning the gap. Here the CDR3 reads CASSYSTGPGTGELFF. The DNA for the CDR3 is TGTGCCAGCAGTTACTCCACAGGGCCGGGCACCGGGGAGCTGTTTTTT.

The CDR3 DNA reads TGCGCCAGCAGCTCGCTAGCGGGGGGCGCAGATACGCAGTATTTT. It specifies CASSSLAGGADTQYF. J is TRBJ2-3 and V is TRBV5-1; TRBD2 matches 11 bases. Germline values: CDR1 SGHRS, CDR2 YFSETQ. This CDR3 is 15 amino acids long. The V and J ends lost 3 bases and 4 bases, in that order; junction bases with no gene match: 4.

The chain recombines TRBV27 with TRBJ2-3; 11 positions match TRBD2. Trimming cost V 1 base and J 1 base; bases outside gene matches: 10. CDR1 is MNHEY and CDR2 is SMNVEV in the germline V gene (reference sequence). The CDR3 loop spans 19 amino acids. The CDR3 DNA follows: TGTGCCAGCAGTTTATGGCCCTCTCTAGCGGGGGGCGGCACAGATACGCAGTATTTT. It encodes CASSLWPSLAGGGTDTQYF.

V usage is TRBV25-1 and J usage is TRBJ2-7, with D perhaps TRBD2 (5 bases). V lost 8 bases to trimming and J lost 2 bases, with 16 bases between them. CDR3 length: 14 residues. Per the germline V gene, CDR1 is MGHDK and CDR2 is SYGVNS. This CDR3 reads CASARGEATYEQYF. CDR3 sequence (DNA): TGTGCCAGCGCCCGGGGAGAGGCAACCTACGAGCAGTACTTC.

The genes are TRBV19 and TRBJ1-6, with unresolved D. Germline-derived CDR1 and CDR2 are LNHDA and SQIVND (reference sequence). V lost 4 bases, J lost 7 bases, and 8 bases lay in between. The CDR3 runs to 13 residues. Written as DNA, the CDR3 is TGTGCCAGTAGTACCGCAGGAAATTCACCCCTCCACTTT. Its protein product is CASSTAGNSPLHF.

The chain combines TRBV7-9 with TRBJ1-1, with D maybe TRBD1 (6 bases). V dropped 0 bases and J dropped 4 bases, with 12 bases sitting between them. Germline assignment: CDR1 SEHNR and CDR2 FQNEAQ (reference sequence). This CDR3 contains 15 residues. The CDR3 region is CASSLAQGLFTEAFF. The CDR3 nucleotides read TGTGCCAGCAGCTTAGCGCAGGGGTTGTTCACTGAAGCTTTCTTT.

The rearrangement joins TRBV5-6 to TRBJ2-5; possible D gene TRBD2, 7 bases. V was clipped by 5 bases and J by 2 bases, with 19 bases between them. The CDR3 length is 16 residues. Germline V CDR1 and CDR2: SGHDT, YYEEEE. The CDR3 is CASRPYSGGGQETQYF. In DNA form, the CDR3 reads TGTGCCAGCAGACCCTACTCGGGGGGCGGGCAAGAGACCCAGTACTTC.

The CDR3 DNA sequence: TGTGCCAGCAGTGAATTACAGGGAAACACCATATATTTT. It is translated as CASSELQGNTIYF. The genes are TRBV6-1 and TRBJ1-3; D is ambiguous. Germline V gene data show CDR1 as MNHNS and CDR2 as SASEGT. Trimming took 2 bases from V and 4 from J, leaving 6 bases between them. The CDR3 sequence is 13 residues long.

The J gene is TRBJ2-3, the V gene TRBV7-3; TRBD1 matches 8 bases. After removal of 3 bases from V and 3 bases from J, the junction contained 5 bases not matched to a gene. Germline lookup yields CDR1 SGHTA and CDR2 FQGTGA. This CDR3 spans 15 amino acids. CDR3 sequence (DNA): TGTGCCAGCAGCTTCACAGGGGGTGAGACAGATACGCAGTATTTT. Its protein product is CASSFTGGETDTQYF.

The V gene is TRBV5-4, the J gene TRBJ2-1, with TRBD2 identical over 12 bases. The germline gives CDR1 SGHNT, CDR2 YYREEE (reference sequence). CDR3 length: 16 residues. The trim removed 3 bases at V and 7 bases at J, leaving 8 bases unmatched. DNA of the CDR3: TGTGCCAGCAGCTCGAAACTAGCGGGGGGAATAAATGAGCAGTTCTTC. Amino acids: CASSSKLAGGINEQFF.

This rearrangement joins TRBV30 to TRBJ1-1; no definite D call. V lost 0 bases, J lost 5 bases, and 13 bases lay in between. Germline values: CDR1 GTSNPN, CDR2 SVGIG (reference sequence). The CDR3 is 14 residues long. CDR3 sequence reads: CAWSVSGGQTEAFF. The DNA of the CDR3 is TGTGCCTGGAGTGTAAGCGGCGGGCAGACTGAAGCTTTCTTT.

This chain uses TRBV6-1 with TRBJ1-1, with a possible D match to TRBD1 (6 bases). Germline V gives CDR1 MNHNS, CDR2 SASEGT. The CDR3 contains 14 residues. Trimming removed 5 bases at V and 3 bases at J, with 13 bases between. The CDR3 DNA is TGTGCCAGCAGTATAGACAGGCAGGACACTGAAGCTTTCTTT. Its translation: CASSIDRQDTEAFF.

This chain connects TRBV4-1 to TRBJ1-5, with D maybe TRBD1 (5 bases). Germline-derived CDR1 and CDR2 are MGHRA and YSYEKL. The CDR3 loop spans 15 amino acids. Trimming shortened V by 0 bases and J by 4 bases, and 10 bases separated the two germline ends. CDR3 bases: TGCGCCAGCAGCCAAGATCATGGGGCAAATCAGCCCCAGCATTTT. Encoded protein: CASSQDHGANQPQHF.

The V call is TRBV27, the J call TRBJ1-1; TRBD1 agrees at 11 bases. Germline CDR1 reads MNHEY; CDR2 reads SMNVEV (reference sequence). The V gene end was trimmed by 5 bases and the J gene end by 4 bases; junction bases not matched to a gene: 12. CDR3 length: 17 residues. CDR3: CASSATGTGGWGTEAFF. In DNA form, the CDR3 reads TGTGCCAGCAGTGCAACCGGGACAGGGGGTTGGGGCACTGAAGCTTTCTTT.

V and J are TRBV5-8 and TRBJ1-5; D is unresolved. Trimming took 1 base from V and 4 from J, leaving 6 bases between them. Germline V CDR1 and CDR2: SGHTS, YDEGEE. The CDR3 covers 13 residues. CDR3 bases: TGTGCCAGCAGCTTGCCGGGAAATCAGCCCCAGCATTTT. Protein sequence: CASSLPGNQPQHF.

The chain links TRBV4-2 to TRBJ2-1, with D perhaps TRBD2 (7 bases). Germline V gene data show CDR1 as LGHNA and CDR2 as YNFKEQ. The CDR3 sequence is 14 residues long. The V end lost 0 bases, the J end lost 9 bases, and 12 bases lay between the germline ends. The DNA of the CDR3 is TGTGCCAGCAGCCAAGATTGGGGGGGCATTGAGCAGTTCTTC. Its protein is CASSQDWGGIEQFF.

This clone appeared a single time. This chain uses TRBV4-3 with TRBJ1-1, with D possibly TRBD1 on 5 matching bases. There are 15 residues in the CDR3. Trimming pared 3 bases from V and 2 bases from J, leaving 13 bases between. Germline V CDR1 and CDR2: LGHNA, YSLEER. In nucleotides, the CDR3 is TGCGCCAGCAGCCAGATCGGACAAAGTAACACTGAAGCTTTCTTT. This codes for CASSQIGQSNTEAFF.

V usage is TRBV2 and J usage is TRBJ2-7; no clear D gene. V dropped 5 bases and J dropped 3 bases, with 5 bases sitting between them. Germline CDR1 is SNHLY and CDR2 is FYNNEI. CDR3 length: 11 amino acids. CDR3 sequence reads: CASSRGYEQYF. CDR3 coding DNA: TGTGCCAGCAGTCGCGGCTACGAGCAGTACTTC.

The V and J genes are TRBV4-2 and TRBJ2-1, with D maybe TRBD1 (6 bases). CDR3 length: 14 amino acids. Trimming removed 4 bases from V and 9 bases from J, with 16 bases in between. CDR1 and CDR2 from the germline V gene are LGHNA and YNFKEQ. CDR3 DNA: TGTGCCAGCAGCCCAGGACAGAAGGGTGTTGAGCAGTTCTTC. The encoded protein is CASSPGQKGVEQFF.

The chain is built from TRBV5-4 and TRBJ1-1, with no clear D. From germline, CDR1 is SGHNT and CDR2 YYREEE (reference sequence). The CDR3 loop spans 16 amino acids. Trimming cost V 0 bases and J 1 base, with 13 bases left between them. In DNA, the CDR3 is TGTGCCAGCAGCTTGGATTTGCAGGCGTCGAACACTGAAGCTTTCTTT. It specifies CASSLDLQASNTEAFF.